This T cell receptor (beta chain) appears in the sequencing data of a study of shared clonotypes between healthy human individuals (dated by TCRdb to about 2020). About the investigation overall: The cohort comprised a couple of women and a few men aged 18 to 49 years. To estimate repertoire size and how much clonotype sharing occurs between individuals, the study deeply sequenced the blood TCR repertoires of five healthy adults. For each donor, CD4 naive and CD4 memory were each run on three plates, CD8 naive on two plates, and CD8 memory on one plate. Each donor's leukapheresis produced roughly between about 0.8 and 8.9 billion PBMCs. To increase sequencing depth and limit assay-specific biases, TCR repertoire library preparation and sequencing were carried out by different laboratories using diverse techniques.

After removal of 1 base from V and 4 bases from J, the junction retains 6 bases not matched to a gene. CDR1 and CDR2 were assigned from the germline V gene as MGHRA and YSYEKL. Reading from cysteine to phenylalanine, the CDR3 counts 15 amino acids. The DNA shown is the 45-base CDR3, in frame from base 1. Using the deep immunoSEQ assay, multiplex PCR amplified TCR CDR3 regions from genomic DNA. Extracted genomic DNA from each cell subset was spread evenly across all wells of several immunoSEQ 96-well plates, with each plate serving as a replicate. Each replicate PCR for sorted subsets received roughly 0.2 ug genomic DNA, equal to some 32,000 T cell genomes. Purified libraries were measured with a Qubit 3.0 fluorometer, size-checked on a Bioanalyzer 2100, and measured again with the KAPA Library Quantification kit. Every immunoSEQ 96-well plate was sequenced on a separate single-read 150-cycle Illumina NextSeq 550 flow cell. In the paper's pipeline: The immunoSEQ output contained only junctional sequences without quality scores, so filtering could not match that applied to full-length reads. Sequences were annotated with PyIR, a Python wrapper for IgBLAST v1.9, using IMGT germline references to assign V/J genes and CDR3. Reads were removed for weak V/J assignments (E-value above 1e-6), missing CDR3, stop codons, out-of-frame junctions, or ambiguous translated residues. V3J clonotypes were defined by identical inferred V gene, J gene, and CDR3 amino acid sequence. Percentage overlap between repertoires was computed as shared unique clonotypes divided by the size of the smaller repertoire. RTK rarefaction, the Chao1 estimator, and Recon v2.1 estimates of unobserved clonotypes were used to assess repertoire richness. OLGA was used to compute generation probabilities for all TCRbeta clonotypes that the gDNA method yielded from a handful of donors. This is the immuneACCESS table as TCRdb keeps it, with only in-frame sequences that have V and J called. A part of the clones is gone; compared with another copy, unresolved V genes explain less than half, and the rest is unexplained. The D gene and trimming were derived from the DNA, and the V and J assignments and clone size from that table. The sample records millions of clones, about 95% of which are singletons. The biggest ten clones account for about 1.1% of the sample.

CD8 naive samples were obtained by positive selection for CCR7 among CD45RO-negative cells, yielding a CD45RA+CCR7+ population from which TemRA cells were excluded. The donors were healthy, HIV-negative adults who had no recently reported acute infections or vaccinations. All donors were Caucasian adults living in Nashville, Tennessee, USA. After blood collection by leukapheresis, PBMCs were isolated using Ficoll-Histopaque density gradient centrifugation and then cryopreserved in the vapor phase of liquid nitrogen. Analytical flow cytometry was used to check the purity and quantity of each magnetically sorted T cell population. Each sorted fraction had its genomic DNA isolated and then quantified by UV absorbance on a Nanodrop 2000c. The paper's findings and limits, for the study overall: Larger estimated clonotype richness was generally found for naive subsets than for memory subsets. Only blood was sampled, and tissue TCR repertoires likely differ from those in blood. Because the study included a small number of donors, the genetic and exposure-history diversity represented was limited. Pairwise subsampling led to the expectation that sequencing depth would affect the degree of clonotype sharing among donors. Higher generation probabilities were observed for clonotypes shared by all four sorted-subset donors than for non-shared clonotypes. Roughly 5% of naive CD4, 3.5% of naive CD8, around 2.3% of memory CD4, and more than 0.35% of memory CD8 clonotypes were shared across several donors. Even with the large sequencing depth, rarefaction of the sorted-subset datasets indicated that sequencing was incomplete.

On this clone itself: Its antigen remains unidentified. Base quality data are lacking; no much larger clone is found one base away.

Material: naive CD8+ T cells sorted from blood. This specimen's cell subset or site label, interpreted: CD45RA+CCR7+. The chain couples TRBV4-1 to TRBJ1-2, with 7 central nucleotides matching TRBD1. The TCR comes from a man younger than 30 in good health. The nucleotide sequence is TGCGCCAGCAGCCAAGTCCAGGGGGATCTCTATGGCTACACCTTC. Its protein is CASSQVQGDLYGYTF.